The T cell receptor beta chain described here comes from a study of CD8+ T cells in alopecia areata (dated by TCRdb to the late 2010s). Notes on the research overall: Treated patients were enrolled in an open-label pilot trial of oral tofacitinib at 5 to 10 mg twice daily for moderate-to-severe alopecia areata. Tofacitinib was given for 6 to 18 months, followed by 6 months of follow-up off drug to assess delayed response and recurrence. Disease severity in treated patients was measured with the SALT score, which quantifies the percentage of affected scalp surface area. To study T cell clonal expansion in alopecia areata, the researchers applied high-throughput TCRbeta sequencing to both the C3H/HeJ mouse model and human patients. Human TCRbeta sequencing covered scalp tissue and sorted CD4+ and CD8+ peripheral blood T cells from patchy and totalis/universalis alopecia areata patients and healthy controls. Biopsies were taken from tofacitinib-treated patients at baseline and again at 4 and 24 weeks into treatment, and several of those patients also had a later scalp biopsy. Clonality in the scalp was compared among normal scalp (n=4), patchy alopecia areata scalp (n=8), and alopecia totalis/universalis scalp (n=8). RNA was extracted with the PAXgene miRNA kit for fixed scalp, the miRNeasy kit for PBMCs, and the RNeasy kit for mouse skin. TCRbeta CDR3 regions were amplified by immunoSEQ multiplex PCR using 35 Vbeta forward and 13 Jbeta reverse primers.

The intended sense of this specimen's time point label: about four weeks on oral tofacitinib. The treatment or condition label corresponds to: oral pan-JAK inhibitor, 5-10 mg twice daily. Peripheral blood and lesional scalp punch biopsies were obtained from patients with alopecia areata. PBMCs were separated by density centrifugation and stained for CD3, CD4 and CD8, after which CD4+ and CD8+ T cells were sorted on a FACSAria. What the study reported, not specific to this receptor: Scalp TCR repertoire analysis is complicated because resident alphabeta T cells in normal human skin are also sequenced, whereas mouse skin is dominated by gammadelta T cells. Compared with normal scalp, lesional scalp had higher clonality and more expanded CD8+ clones, particularly in alopecia totalis/universalis, a pattern that suggests antigenic drive. During tofacitinib treatment, many expanded lesional clones stuck around in both scalp and blood, and this persistence may partly explain why relapse happens after treatment is stopped. Compared with mice, TCR sequences shared between patients were less clear, possibly partly because of HLA diversity across the patient population. Scalp clonality and the number of expanded CD8+ clones among the top 100 scalp clones were significantly decreased by tofacitinib. Because the treated cohort was small and had just a single nonresponder, larger studies are needed to establish links between baseline CD8+ expansion and response.

In the case of this clone: Its cognate antigen has yet to be identified. Qualities for individual bases were not recorded, and no much larger clone is one base off.

Libraries were built with the immunoSEQ multiplex PCR assay. For TCR sequencing, RNA was extracted from every sample and reverse transcribed into cDNA to serve as template. SuperScript III was used for first-strand cDNA synthesis, primed with a 2:1 mix of oligo-dT and random hexamers. Amplification bias was assessed with a synthetic immune receptor repertoire, and residual bias was removed computationally. As for the authors' bioinformatics: Raw reads were preprocessed to remove errors, and CDR3 was defined according to IMGT conventions as the region from the conserved cysteine to phenylalanine. To get clonality, Shannon entropy was normalized by log2 of the number of productive unique TCRs and the result was subtracted from 1. CD4 or CD8 identity of scalp clones was inferred by cross-referencing scalp TCRbeta sequences with sorted blood CD4 and CD8 repertoires. TCRdb re-hosts the immuneACCESS table, in-frame sequences only. Its copies lack some clones; in the studies checked, an unresolved V gene accounts for under half of them, and the cause for the rest is not known. V, J and clone size are taken as reported in that table, and D and trimming were inferred from the DNA itself. For this sample there are more than 90,000 clones; about 64% appear just once. Clones ranked in the top ten supply around a sixth of the sample.

Sequenced here: CD8+ T cells sorted from blood, sampled at week 4, from a patient treated with tofacitinib. The origin of this receptor is a human donor with alopecia areata.

Here is the DNA: TGTGCCAGCAGTGGGGCTGGGGACCCGGGATTCTTT. Translated, it gives CASSGAGDPGFF. The chain uses TRBV6-5 and TRBJ1-1; the D gene is perhaps TRBD1, from 5 matching bases. The germline V gene provides CDR1 MNHEY and CDR2 SVGAGI. V and J lose 5 bases and 14 bases, and a span of 18 bases separates them. Measured from the cysteine to the phenylalanine, the CDR3 is 12 residues long. The DNA shown is the 36-base CDR3, in frame from base 1.